The T cell receptor beta chain under discussion was sequenced for a study of metastatic and nonmetastatic thyroid tumors. Study-wide results and caveats: Reports indicated that malignant thyroid tumors showed significantly higher TCR beta diversity than benign nodules did, in blood and tumor.

There were no patients who had received any treatment before thyroid surgery. Through MiXCR, TCRdb re-clonotyped the PCR reads. The sample lists about 50,000 clones; about 4% were seen once. As regards this clone: What it recognizes is unknown.

The CDR3 has 15 amino acids. V was clipped by 6 bases and J by 6 bases, with 18 bases between them. Germline lookup yields CDR1 MNHEY and CDR2 SVGEGT. The sample consisted of blood. This sequence originates from a female donor with papillary thyroid cancer or a benign thyroid nodule (not recorded which). Some clones in this sample may be carry-over from other donors' samples. The chain has TRBV6-2 or TRBV6-3 and TRBJ2-4; no clear D gene. The CDR3 region is CASRPPAPRANIQYF. DNA for the CDR3: TGTGCCAGCAGACCTCCCGCCCCTCGGGCAAACATTCAGTACTTC.